The 24 T cell receptor beta chains listed next were all sequenced from one sample in a study of blood T cells in healthy people across ages. Together with a sample-barcoded 5' primer, a J-beta primer mix was included in a second PCR lasting about 7 to 11 cycles. TCRdb re-called the 5' RACE reads through MiXCR, storing one row per CDR3 protein. The sample includes 1.5 million to 2 million distinct CDR3 sequences, over 25% of them seen just once. The sequencing sample was made of blood. All receptors derive from a woman in her twenties or thirties in good health.

The table lists this clonotype with a count of one. This chain connects TRBV9 to TRBJ1-5, with D maybe TRBD1 (6 bases). Germline CDR1 is SGDLS and CDR2 is YYNGEE. Trimming stripped 3 bases from V and 0 bases from J, with 10 bases between. The CDR3 spans 15 residues. CDR3 sequence (DNA): TGTGCCAGCAGCGAGGGGGGATTTAGCAATCAGCCCCAGCATTTT. It is translated as CASSEGGFSNQPQHF. The variable domain in full, completed from reference TRBV9 and TRBJ1-5, reads DSGVTQTPKHLITATGQRVTLRCSPRSGDLSVYWYQQSLDQGLQFLIQYYNGEERAKGNILERFSAQQFPDLHSELNLSSLELGDSALYFCASSEGGFSNQPQHFGDGTRLSIL.

As for this clonotype: A single base separates this from a much larger clone, so it may be a read error. The chain uses TRBV6-2 or TRBV6-3 and TRBJ2-7; a weak D match, TRBD2 (6 bases). The CDR3 sequence is 14 residues long. Germline V CDR1 and CDR2: MNHEY, SVGEGT. V lost 6 bases to trimming and J lost 6 bases, with 18 bases between them. The CDR3 is CASRWTGTEGEQYF. CDR3 bases: TGTGCCAGCAGGTGGACGGGGACTGAAGGCGAGCAGTACTTC.

This clonotype has just a few counts. The chain uses TRBV6-5 and TRBJ1-6; 9 nucleotides match TRBD1. Unmatched junction bases numbered 0, after V lost 0 bases and J lost 6 bases. Germline CDR1 MNHEY, CDR2 SVGAGI. The CDR3 loop spans 15 amino acids. CDR3 in amino acids: CASSYSTGGNSPLHF. CDR3 sequence (DNA): TGTGCCAGCAGTTACTCGACAGGGGGTAATTCACCCCTCCACTTT.

This chain uses TRBV5-1 with TRBJ2-3; 7 bases are shared with TRBD2. CDR1 is SGHRS, CDR2 YFSETQ, per germline. This CDR3 comprises 15 residues. V shed 0 bases, J shed 4 bases, and the junction held 5 bases outside the gene matches. The CDR3 region has the DNA TGCGCCAGCAGCTTGGATTTCGCGGGGGCAGATACGCAGTATTTT. Its protein product is CASSLDFAGADTQYF.

V and J are TRBV18 and TRBJ1-5; no clear D. Germline assignment: CDR1 KGHSH and CDR2 LQKENI. This CDR3 has 15 residues. Deletions cut 3 bases from V and 3 bases from J, with 12 bases between. CDR3 protein: CASSPSVGSNQPQHF. For the CDR3, the DNA is TGTGCCAGCTCACCTTCAGTAGGGTCCAATCAGCCCCAGCATTTT.

This clonotype was seen at least ten times. The chain carries TRBV4-3 and TRBJ1-2, with D uncertain. V gave up 0 bases and J gave up 2 bases, with 13 bases separating them. The CDR3 spans 16 residues. From germline, CDR1 is LGHNA and CDR2 YSLEER. Written as DNA, the CDR3 is TGCGCCAGCAGCCAAGAAGGAGAGGACGGCAACTATGGCTACACCTTC. Its protein is CASSQEGEDGNYGYTF.

The genes are TRBV12-3 or TRBV12-4 and TRBJ2-2, with 8 bases identical to TRBD2. J was trimmed by 5 bases and V by 7 bases; bases with no gene match: 6. This CDR3 has 14 residues. CDR3 in DNA: TGTGCCAGCATGATGGGACTAGATACCGGGGAGCTGTTTTTT. This translates into CASMMGLDTGELFF.

This chain uses TRBV5-1 with TRBJ2-1, with D unresolved. Germline V gives CDR1 SGHRS, CDR2 YFSETQ. The CDR3 is made up of 12 amino acids. The V end lost 2 bases, the J end lost 7 bases, and 7 bases lay between the germline ends. CDR3 DNA sequence: TGCGCCAGCAGCTTTTTATTGAATGAGCAGTTCTTC. Protein: CASSFLLNEQFF.

This clonotype has just a few counts. The rearrangement joins TRBV10-3 to TRBJ1-1, with 7 nucleotides matching TRBD1. After removal of 10 bases from V and 2 bases from J, the junction contained 7 bases not matched to a gene. The germline CDR1 and CDR2 sequences are ENHRY and SYGVKD. The CDR3 runs to 13 residues. In DNA form, the CDR3 reads TGTGCCACCATGGGACAGACCAACACTGAAGCTTTCTTT. It specifies CATMGQTNTEAFF.

This clonotype was seen once. The chain recombines TRBV2 with TRBJ1-2; D unresolved. CDR3 size: 13 residues. The V gene lost 0 bases and the J gene lost 8 bases, with 10 bases spanning the gap. Germline lookup yields CDR1 SNHLY and CDR2 FYNNEI. The CDR3, as DNA: TGTGCCAGCAGTGAAGCTAACGGGTACGGCTACACCTTC. Protein: CASSEANGYGYTF.

The chain has TRBV29-1 and TRBJ2-1, with D hard to call. The germline CDR1 and CDR2 sequences are SQVTM and ANQGSEA. The CDR3 length is 12 residues. Trimming took 7 bases from V and 10 from J, leaving 17 bases between them. The chain's CDR3 is CSERTSQAEQFF. CDR3 DNA: TGCAGCGAAAGGACGTCCCAAGCAGAGCAGTTCTTC.

The rearrangement links TRBV19 to TRBJ1-1; tentative D call: TRBD1 (6 bases). Germline V gives CDR1 LNHDA, CDR2 SQIVND (reference sequence). Trimming took 10 bases from V and 2 from J, leaving 17 bases between them. The CDR3 has 14 amino acids. The CDR3 nucleotides are TGTGCCACCAAGGGGGGTGTCCTTAACACTGAAGCTTTCTTT. This translates into CATKGGVLNTEAFF.

V gene TRBV20-1 combines with J gene TRBJ1-5; D is uncertain. Germline V CDR1 and CDR2: DFQATT, SNEGSKA (reference sequence). The V end lost 4 bases, the J end lost 0 bases, and 7 bases lay between the germline ends. CDR3 length equals 13 residues. The chain's CDR3 is CSAKVNSNQPQHF. CDR3 bases: TGCAGTGCTAAGGTGAATAGCAATCAGCCCCAGCATTTT.

The CDR3 region has the DNA TGTGCCATCAGTGCGGAAGGACAGGAAACAGATACGCAGTATTTT. This encodes CAISAEGQETDTQYF. The V call is TRBV10-3, the J call TRBJ2-3; 7 bases are a match to TRBD1. CDR3 length equals 15 residues. The germline V gene has CDR1 ENHRY and CDR2 SYGVKD. V shed 4 bases and J 3 bases; nucleotides not matched to a gene: 7.

The V gene is TRBV10-2, the J gene TRBJ2-2; no definite D call. The germline V and J ends were trimmed by 6 bases and 2 bases, with 13 bases remaining between them. This CDR3 comprises 15 residues. Germline CDR1 reads WSHSY; CDR2 reads SAAADI. The CDR3 reads CASRGSPSNTGELFF. CDR3 DNA: TGCGCCAGCAGAGGATCCCCCAGCAACACCGGGGAGCTGTTTTTT.

For this clonotype: Mismatch with germline at one junction end may stem from a read error. The chain employs TRBV6-1 and TRBJ2-4, with D maybe TRBD2 (5 bases). The DNA matches TRBJ2-7 better at its end, which makes the J call doubtful. The CDR3 consists of 15 residues. CDR1 MNHNS and CDR2 SASEGT come from the germline V gene. The CDR3 DNA reads TGTGTCAGCAGTGACCCGGGATTCGCTCCCTACGAGCAGTACTTC. This sequence encodes CVSSDPGFAPYEQYF.

This clonotype has more than one count but fewer than ten. The chain employs TRBV6-5 and TRBJ2-7; TRBD2 is a possible D gene (5 bases). Germline CDR1 and CDR2: MNHEY and SVGAGI. This CDR3 spans 16 amino acids. V was pared by 5 bases and J by 0 bases, with 17 bases between. The CDR3 sequence is CASSTREGGSSYEQYF. Written as DNA, the CDR3 is TGTGCCAGCAGTACTCGCGAGGGCGGAAGCTCCTACGAGCAGTACTTC.

V gene TRBV28 combines with J gene TRBJ2-1, with 8 bases aligning to TRBD2. Unmatched junction bases numbered 6, after V lost 5 bases and J lost 0 bases. This CDR3 comprises 16 residues. CDR1 MDHEN and CDR2 SYDVKM come from the germline V gene. This CDR3 is CASSPGGRNSYNEQFF. Written as DNA, the CDR3 is TGTGCCAGCAGTCCGGGGGGGCGGAACTCCTACAATGAGCAGTTCTTC. Combining the CDR3 with reference TRBV28 and TRBJ2-1 gives the whole variable domain DVKVTQSSRYLVKRTGEKVFLECVQDMDHENMFWYRQDPGLGLRLIYFSYDVKMKEKGDIPEGYSVSREKKERFSLILESASTNQTSMYLCASSPGGRNSYNEQFFGPGTRLTVL.

This clonotype was counted at least ten times. The CDR3, as DNA: TGCGCCAGCAGCCATACCTACACTAGCGGGGGTACACGGTACCAAGAGACCCAGTACTTC. This codes for CASSHTYTSGGTRYQETQYF. V is TRBV4-1 and J is TRBJ2-5; 11 nucleotides align to TRBD2. CDR3 length equals 20 residues. Trimming took 3 bases from V and 0 from J; bases not matched to a gene: 15. CDR1 is MGHRA, CDR2 YSYEKL, per germline.

A remark on this clonotype: Relative to the germline gene, one junction end is altered; a read error may explain this. The chain uses TRBV7-9 and TRBJ2-6; 11 nucleotides agree with TRBD1. From germline, CDR1 is SEHNR and CDR2 FQNEAQ (reference sequence). The CDR3 is made up of 17 amino acids. The chain's CDR3 is CTSSSRTGGAGANVLTF. For the CDR3, the DNA is TGTACCAGCAGTTCCAGGACAGGGGGCGCTGGGGCCAACGTCCTGACTTTC.

This clonotype was recorded many times. V usage is TRBV5-1 and J usage is TRBJ2-7; D is possibly TRBD1 (5 bases). Germline CDR1 is SGHRS and CDR2 is YFSETQ. The CDR3 has 14 amino acids. The V gene lost 4 bases and the J gene lost 7 bases, with 18 bases spanning the gap. For the CDR3, the DNA is TGCGCCAGCAGCCTCTCTTGGCAAGGGGATGAGCAGTACTTC. Translating it yields CASSLSWQGDEQYF.

CDR3 protein: CAISAAGDTIYF. In DNA, the CDR3 is TGTGCCATCAGTGCGGCGGGAGACACCATATATTTT. The chain combines TRBV10-3 with TRBJ1-3; D is unresolved. The CDR3 sequence is 12 residues long. Germline-derived CDR1 and CDR2 are ENHRY and SYGVKD. V lost 4 bases and J lost 8, with 9 bases in between.

At least ten counts were recorded for this clonotype. V usage is TRBV20-1 and J usage is TRBJ1-5; D is undetermined. Germline V gene sequence: CDR1 DFQATT, CDR2 SNEGSKA (reference sequence). V shed 3 bases and J shed 3 bases, with 9 bases lying between them. This CDR3 is built from 13 residues. The CDR3 DNA follows: TGCAGTGCTAGCGGCCAGGCCAATCAGCCCCAGCATTTT. Translation: CSASGQANQPQHF.

As DNA, the CDR3 is TGCGCCAGCAGCTCGACAGGGGGAGAAGTAGCCGGGGAGCTGTTTTTT. This gives the protein CASSSTGGEVAGELFF. V is TRBV5-1 and J is TRBJ2-2; 9 bases line up with TRBD1. V gave up 3 bases and J gave up 6 bases; unmatched junction bases: 9. CDR1 is SGHRS, CDR2 YFSETQ, per germline. The CDR3 has 16 amino acids. The complete variable domain, with remaining parts taken from reference TRBV5-1 and TRBJ2-2, reads KAGVTQTPRYLIKTRGQQVTLSCSPISGHRSVSWYQQTPGQGLQFLFEYFSETQRNKGNFPGRFSGRQFSNSRSEMNVSTLELGDSALYLCASSSTGGEVAGELFFGEGSRLTVL.